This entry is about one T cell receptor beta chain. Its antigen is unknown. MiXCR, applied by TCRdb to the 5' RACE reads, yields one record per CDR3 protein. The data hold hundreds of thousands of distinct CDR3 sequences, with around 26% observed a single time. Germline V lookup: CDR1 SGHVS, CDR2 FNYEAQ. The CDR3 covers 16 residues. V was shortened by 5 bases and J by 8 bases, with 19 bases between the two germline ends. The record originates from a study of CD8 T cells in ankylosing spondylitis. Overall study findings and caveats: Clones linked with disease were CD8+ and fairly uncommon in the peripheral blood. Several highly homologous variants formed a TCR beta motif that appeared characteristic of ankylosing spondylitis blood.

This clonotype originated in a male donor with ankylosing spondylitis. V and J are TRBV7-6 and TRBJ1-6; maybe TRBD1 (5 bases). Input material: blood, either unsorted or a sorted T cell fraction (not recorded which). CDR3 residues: CASSIGQDNRDSPLHF. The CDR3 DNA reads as TGTGCCAGCAGCATTGGCCAGGACAATCGGGATTCACCCCTCCACTTT.